The table lists the clone carrying this T cell receptor (beta chain) with a few counts. Its antigen is unknown. The sample is drawn from a study of CD8 T cells in ankylosing spondylitis. V lost 5 bases, J lost 5 bases, and 5 bases stayed unmatched. The CDR3 consists of 13 residues. CDR1 DFQATT and CDR2 SNEGSKA come from the germline V gene (reference sequence). TCRdb recomputed calls from the 5' RACE reads with MiXCR, one row per CDR3 protein. This sample has 300,000 to 350,000 distinct CDR3 sequences, with less than 25% found just once. Regarding the study as a whole: Disease-linked clones were reportedly significantly enriched in matched ankylosing spondylitis synovial fluid.

The sequenced sample consisted of blood, either unsorted or a sorted T cell fraction (not recorded which). This clonotype originated in a female donor with ankylosing spondylitis or in good health (not recorded which). V is TRBV20-1 and J is TRBJ2-2, with TRBD1 matching over 7 bases. DNA for the CDR3: TGCAGTGCTGGACAGGCCCCGACCGGGGAGCTGTTTTTT. It encodes CSAGQAPTGELFF.